This entry lists 2 T cell receptor beta chains sequenced from one sample in a study of T cells after yellow fever vaccination. MiXCR, run by TCRdb on the 5' RACE reads, gives a single entry per CDR3 protein. The table shows roughly 240,000 distinct CDR3 sequences, with approximately 6.3% occurring only once. This material consisted of CD4+ T cells sorted from PBMCs, taken on the day of the yellow fever booster vaccination. The receptors were gathered from a man aged 30 to 45 who received the YFV17D yellow fever vaccine.

This clonotype was seen at least ten times. The chain has TRBV7-6 and TRBJ2-2; D is unclear. The length of the CDR3 is 13 residues. Trimming took off 8 bases at V and 0 bases at J, with 7 bases between the two ends. CDR1 SGHVS and CDR2 FNYEAQ come from the germline V gene. The CDR3 region has the DNA TGTGCCAGCGGTGACTCGAACACCGGGGAGCTGTTTTTT. Protein: CASGDSNTGELFF.

This chain links TRBV23-1 with TRBJ2-1; 11 bases are shared with TRBD2. TRBV23-1 is reported as an ORF; its role is uncertain. The length of the CDR3 is 17 residues. The V and J ends lost 6 bases and 8 bases, in that order; junction bases with no gene match: 15. CDR3 in amino acids: CASSLGLAGPEGDEQFF. The CDR3 DNA sequence: TGCGCCAGCAGCCTCGGACTAGCGGGCCCGGAAGGCGATGAGCAGTTCTTC.